This passage covers 24 T cell receptor beta chains from one sample sequenced in a study of T cell changes during pregnancy in multiple sclerosis. Sequencing was performed with immunoSEQ multiplex PCR; in TCRdb, only in-frame clones are kept and a portion is missing. Here the sample spans 70,000 to 90,000 clones, roughly nine tenths being singletons. The input for sequencing was PBMCs, taken in the first trimester of pregnancy. These receptors came from a female donor in good health, serving as a control in a pregnancy study. Some clones in this sample may be carry-over from other donors' samples.

The V gene is TRBV7-8, the J gene TRBJ2-1; 7 positions agree with TRBD2. Trimming cost V 5 bases and J 4 bases; bases outside gene matches: 14. CDR1 and CDR2 from the germline V gene are SGHVS and FQNEAQ. There are 17 residues in the CDR3. In nucleotides, the CDR3 is TGTGCCAGCAGCGGGGGGGGAGGGGACTCTCATTACAATGAGCAGTTCTTC. Its translation: CASSGGGGDSHYNEQFF.

The chain employs TRBV6-4 and TRBJ2-2, with 11 bases lining up with TRBD1. Germline-derived CDR1 and CDR2 are MRHNA and SNTAGT. The V segment lost 5 bases and the J segment 6 bases; nucleotides outside the gene matches: 2. The CDR3 covers 14 residues. The CDR3: CASSPGQGAGELFF. The CDR3 coding sequence is TGTGCCAGCAGTCCGGGACAGGGGGCCGGGGAGCTGTTTTTT.

The CDR3 DNA is TGTGCCAGCCAAGCGGACAGGGTTGGAAATGAGCAGTTCTTC. It encodes CASQADRVGNEQFF. This sequence joins TRBV27 and TRBJ2-1, with 8 bases identical to TRBD1. The CDR3 loop spans 14 amino acids. Germline values: CDR1 MNHEY, CDR2 SMNVEV (reference sequence). V shed 8 bases and J 7 bases; nucleotides not matched to a gene: 10.

The chain has TRBV2 and TRBJ1-2; possibly TRBD1 for D (5 bases). Per germline, CDR1 SNHLY and CDR2 FYNNEI. The CDR3 is 12 residues long. The V and J ends lost 3 bases and 8 bases respectively, with 10 bases between them. CDR3 in DNA: TGTGCCAGCAGTGACCGGGGGAGAGGCTACACCTTC. It yields the protein CASSDRGRGYTF.

The CDR3 is CASSPLGFSTNEKLFF. As DNA, the CDR3 is TGTGCCAGCAGTCCTCTCGGTTTTAGCACTAATGAAAAACTGTTTTTT. The chain carries TRBV28 and TRBJ1-4, with D unresolved. Trimming removed 5 bases from V and 2 bases from J, with 15 bases in between. The CDR3 totals 16 residues. CDR1 is MDHEN and CDR2 is SYDVKM in the germline V gene. The full variable domain, rest sourced from reference TRBV28 and TRBJ1-4, is DVKVTQSSRYLVKRTGEKVFLECVQDMDHENMFWYRQDPGLGLRLIYFSYDVKMKEKGDIPEGYSVSREKKERFSLILESASTNQTSMYLCASSPLGFSTNEKLFFGSGTQLSVL.

The chain carries TRBV30 and TRBJ2-7, with 8 bases fitting TRBD1. There are 14 residues in the CDR3. J lost 3 bases, V lost 0 bases, and 4 bases had no gene match. Germline-derived CDR1 and CDR2 are GTSNPN and SVGIG (reference sequence). The CDR3 loop is CAWSVRGQGYEQYF. As DNA, the CDR3 is TGTGCCTGGAGTGTGCGAGGACAGGGCTACGAGCAGTACTTC.

The chain recombines TRBV28 with TRBJ2-1; 15 bases line up with TRBD2. Losses at the gene ends were 5 bases for V and 9 bases for J; bases not matched to a gene: 8. The germline CDR1 and CDR2 sequences are MDHEN and SYDVKM. The CDR3 consists of 16 residues. CDR3 coding DNA: TGTGCCAGCAGTCCACGGACTAGCGGGGGGGCCCCTGAGCAGTTCTTC. Translation: CASSPRTSGGAPEQFF.

This sequence joins TRBV12-2 and TRBJ1-1; the table's D gene call, TRBD1, was not cross checked with the DNA. TRBV12-2 is a pseudogene. The CDR3 has 20 residues. The CDR3 sequence is CASRLNLQGHPLLGCTEAFF. The CDR3 DNA is TGTGCAAGTCGCTTAAACTTACAAGGACACCCGCTCCTCGGTTGCACTGAAGCTTTCTTT.

V usage is TRBV11-1 and J usage is TRBJ1-5; D gene uncertain. This CDR3 has 13 amino acids. Looked up from germline, CDR1 is SGHAT and CDR2 is FQDESV (reference sequence). Trimming removed 0 bases from V and 3 bases from J, with 3 bases in between. The CDR3: CASSLAYNQPQHF. As DNA, the CDR3 is TGTGCCAGCAGCTTAGCCTACAATCAGCCCCAGCATTTT.

This clone was picked up a small number of times. Here the CDR3 DNA reads TGTGCCAGCAGCTTGGGGACAATCCATTCACCCCTCCACTTT. It yields the protein CASSLGTIHSPLHF. V and J are TRBV5-4 and TRBJ1-6; D may be TRBD1 (5 bases). V lost 0 bases and J 8 bases, leaving 9 bases between the germline ends. This CDR3 has 14 residues. Germline V CDR1 and CDR2: SGHNT, YYREEE (reference sequence).

The gene calls are TRBV5-6 and TRBJ2-7, with D maybe TRBD1 (5 bases). Per the germline V gene, CDR1 is SGHDT and CDR2 is YYEEEE. The V and J ends lost 2 bases and 2 bases respectively, with 8 bases between them. The CDR3 spans 13 residues. The CDR3 sequence is CASSFGAAYEQYF. CDR3 nucleotide sequence: TGTGCCAGCAGCTTTGGGGCCGCCTACGAGCAGTACTTC.

This chain connects TRBV28 to TRBJ1-5, with a weak D call TRBD1 (6 bases). The ends were cut back, 5 bases at V and 6 bases at J, with 11 bases in the middle. Germline V gene lookup returns CDR1 MDHEN and CDR2 SYDVKM. The CDR3 extends over 13 amino acids. CDR3 nucleotide sequence: TGTGCCAGCAGTCTGACAGGACCTCAGCCCCAGCATTTT. Protein sequence: CASSLTGPQPQHF.

This chain connects TRBV7-9 to TRBJ2-5; 11 bases agree with TRBD1. Trimming removed 4 bases from V and 5 bases from J; junction bases left unmatched: 3. This CDR3 region has 14 residues. From germline, CDR1 is SEHNR and CDR2 FQNEAQ (reference sequence). The CDR3 here is CASSSGQGVETQYF. CDR3 nucleotides: TGTGCCAGCAGCTCGGGACAGGGGGTTGAGACCCAGTACTTC.

J is TRBJ2-1 and V is TRBV4-1; tentative D call: TRBD2 (6 bases). V was pared by 5 bases and J by 5 bases, with 10 bases between. CDR3 length: 13 residues. Germline assignment: CDR1 MGHRA and CDR2 YSYEKL. CDR3: CASSAGRNNEQFF. CDR3 nucleotides: TGCGCCAGCAGCGCCGGGAGAAACAATGAGCAGTTCTTC.

The gene calls are TRBV28 and TRBJ1-4; D ambiguous. This CDR3 is 15 amino acids long. The germline gives CDR1 MDHEN, CDR2 SYDVKM. V was pared by 1 base and J by 2 bases, with 8 bases between. For the CDR3, the DNA is TGTGCCAGCAGTTTATCCCCTCCGACTAATGAAAAACTGTTTTTT. Translation gives CASSLSPPTNEKLFF. The full variable domain, its missing parts supplied by reference TRBV28 and TRBJ1-4, is DVKVTQSSRYLVKRTGEKVFLECVQDMDHENMFWYRQDPGLGLRLIYFSYDVKMKEKGDIPEGYSVSREKKERFSLILESASTNQTSMYLCASSLSPPTNEKLFFGSGTQLSVL.

The chain uses TRBV2 and TRBJ2-3; the match to TRBD2 covers 8 bases. The CDR3 sequence is 14 residues long. V dropped 11 bases and J dropped 3; count of bases not matched to a gene: 10. Per germline, CDR1 SNHLY and CDR2 FYNNEI. CDR3 amino acids: CAVRRAGGTDTQYF. For the CDR3, the DNA is TGTGCCGTCAGAAGGGCGGGGGGTACAGATACGCAGTATTTT. The full variable domain, completed using reference TRBV2 and TRBJ2-3, is EPEVTQTPSHQVTQMGQEVILRCVPISNHLYFYWYRQILGQKVEFLVSFYNNEISEKSEIFDDQFSVERPDGSNFTLKIRSTKLEDSAMYFCAVRRAGGTDTQYFGPGTRLTVL.

This chain connects TRBV6-5 to TRBJ2-5; 9 bases map to TRBD2. J lost 7 bases, V lost 10 bases, and 7 bases had no gene match. Germline CDR1 is MNHEY and CDR2 is SVGAGI. The CDR3 length is 12 residues. CDR3 DNA: TGTGCCACTCAGCGGGGGGTTGCGACCCAGTACTTC. Translated: CATQRGVATQYF.

V gene TRBV27 combines with J gene TRBJ1-2, with TRBD1 identical over 9 bases. The CDR3 runs to 14 residues. V lost 3 bases and J lost 3; bases outside the gene matches: 2. Per germline, CDR1 MNHEY and CDR2 SMNVEV (reference sequence). CDR3 DNA sequence: TGTGCCAGCAGTTTTACAGGGGGCGACTATGGCTACACCTTC. Amino acid sequence: CASSFTGGDYGYTF.

V is TRBV6-6 and J is TRBJ2-3, with a weak D call TRBD1 (6 bases). The CDR3 length is 14 residues. From germline, CDR1 is MNHNY and CDR2 SVGAGI (reference sequence). Trimming took off 9 bases at V and 3 bases at J, with 16 bases between the two ends. The CDR3 spells CASNNRVTTDTQYF. CDR3 nucleotide sequence: TGTGCCAGTAATAACAGGGTTACGACAGATACGCAGTATTTT.

This sequence joins TRBV7-9 and TRBJ1-4; D remains ambiguous. V dropped 1 base and J dropped 2 bases, with 11 bases sitting between them. Germline V CDR1 and CDR2: SEHNR, FQNEAQ (reference sequence). This CDR3 region has 16 residues. The CDR3 reads CASSLGPANTNEKLFF. DNA of the CDR3: TGTGCCAGCAGCTTAGGGCCCGCCAACACTAATGAAAAACTGTTTTTT.

J is TRBJ2-7 and V is TRBV2, with 7 nucleotides matching TRBD1. V was clipped by 4 bases and J by 1 base; unmatched bases: 10. Germline-derived CDR1 and CDR2 are SNHLY and FYNNEI. The CDR3 runs 16 residues. Written as DNA, the CDR3 is TGTGCCAGCAGTGCAGATGGGACAGCAGTATCCTACGAGCAGTACTTC. Its protein is CASSADGTAVSYEQYF. Together with reference TRBV2 and TRBJ2-7, the CDR3 gives the full variable domain: EPEVTQTPSHQVTQMGQEVILRCVPISNHLYFYWYRQILGQKVEFLVSFYNNEISEKSEIFDDQFSVERPDGSNFTLKIRSTKLEDSAMYFCASSADGTAVSYEQYFGPGTRLTVT.

The chain recombines TRBV9 with TRBJ1-4; 7 bases map to TRBD1. Germline values: CDR1 SGDLS, CDR2 YYNGEE. This CDR3 is 15 amino acids long. With 3 bases clipped from V and 5 bases from J, the junction kept 7 bases outside the gene matches. The chain's CDR3 is CASSDRDRVNEKLFF. DNA for the CDR3: TGTGCCAGCAGCGACCGGGACAGAGTGAATGAAAAACTGTTTTTT.

The V call is TRBV30, the J call TRBJ1-5, with D possibly being TRBD1 (5 bases). Germline V gene data show CDR1 as GTSNPN and CDR2 as SVGIG (reference sequence). This CDR3 region has 14 residues. V lost 0 bases and J lost 2, with 8 bases in between. CDR3: CAWSVGGGNQPQHF. CDR3 nucleotide sequence: TGTGCCTGGAGTGTAGGAGGGGGCAATCAGCCCCAGCATTTT.

The gene calls are TRBV28 and TRBJ2-3; D is unclear. This CDR3 has 12 amino acids. Germline V gene lookup returns CDR1 MDHEN and CDR2 SYDVKM. Trimming left V 6 bases short and J 4 bases short, with 8 bases between. DNA of the CDR3: TGTGCCAGCAGCCCTCTAGCAGATACGCAGTATTTT. Translated, it gives CASSPLADTQYF.